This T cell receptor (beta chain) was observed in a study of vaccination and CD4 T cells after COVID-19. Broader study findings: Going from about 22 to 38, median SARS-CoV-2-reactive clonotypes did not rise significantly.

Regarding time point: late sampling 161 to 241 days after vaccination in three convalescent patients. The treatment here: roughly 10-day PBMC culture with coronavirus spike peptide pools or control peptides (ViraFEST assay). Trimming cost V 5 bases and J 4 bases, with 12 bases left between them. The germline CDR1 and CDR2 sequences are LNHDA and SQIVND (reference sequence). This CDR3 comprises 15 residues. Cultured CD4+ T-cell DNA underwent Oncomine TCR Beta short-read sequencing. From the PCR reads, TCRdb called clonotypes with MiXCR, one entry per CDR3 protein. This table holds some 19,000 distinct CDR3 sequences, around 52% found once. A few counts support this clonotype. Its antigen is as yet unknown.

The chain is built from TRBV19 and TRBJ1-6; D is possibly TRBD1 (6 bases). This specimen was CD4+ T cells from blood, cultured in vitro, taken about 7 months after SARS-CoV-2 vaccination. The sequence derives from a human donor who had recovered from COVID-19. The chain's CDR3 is CASSQADRYNSPLHF. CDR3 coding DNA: TGTGCCAGTAGTCAGGCCGACAGGTATAATTCACCCCTCCACTTT.